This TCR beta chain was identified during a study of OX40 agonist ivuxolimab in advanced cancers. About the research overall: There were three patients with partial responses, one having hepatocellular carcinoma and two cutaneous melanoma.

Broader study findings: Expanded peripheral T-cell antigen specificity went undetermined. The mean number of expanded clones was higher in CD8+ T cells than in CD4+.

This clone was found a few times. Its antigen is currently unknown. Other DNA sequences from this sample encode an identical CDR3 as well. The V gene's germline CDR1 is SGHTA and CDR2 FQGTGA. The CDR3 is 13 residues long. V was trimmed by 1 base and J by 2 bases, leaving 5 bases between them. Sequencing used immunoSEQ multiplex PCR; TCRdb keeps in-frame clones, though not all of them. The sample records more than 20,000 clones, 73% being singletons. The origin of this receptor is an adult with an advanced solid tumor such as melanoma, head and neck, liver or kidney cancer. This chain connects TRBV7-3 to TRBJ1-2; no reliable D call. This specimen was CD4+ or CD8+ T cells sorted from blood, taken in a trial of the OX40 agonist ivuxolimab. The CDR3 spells CASSLMGNYGYTF. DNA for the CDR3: TGTGCCAGCAGCTTAATGGGGAACTATGGCTACACCTTC.